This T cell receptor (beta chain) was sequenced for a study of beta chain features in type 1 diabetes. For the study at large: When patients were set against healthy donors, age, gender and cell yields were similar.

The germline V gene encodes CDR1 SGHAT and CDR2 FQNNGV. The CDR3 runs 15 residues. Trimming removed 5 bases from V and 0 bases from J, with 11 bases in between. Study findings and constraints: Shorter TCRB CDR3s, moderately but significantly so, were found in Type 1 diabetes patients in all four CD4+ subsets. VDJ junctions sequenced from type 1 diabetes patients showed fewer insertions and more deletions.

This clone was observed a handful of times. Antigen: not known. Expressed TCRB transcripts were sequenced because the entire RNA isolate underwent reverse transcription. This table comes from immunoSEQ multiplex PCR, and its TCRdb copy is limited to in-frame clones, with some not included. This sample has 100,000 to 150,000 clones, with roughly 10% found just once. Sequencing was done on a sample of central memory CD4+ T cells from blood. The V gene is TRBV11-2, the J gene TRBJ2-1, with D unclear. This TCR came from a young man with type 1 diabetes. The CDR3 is CASSPQDLSYNEQFF. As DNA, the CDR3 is TGTGCCAGCAGCCCCCAGGATCTCTCCTACAATGAGCAGTTCTTC.